One and the same sample provided the 16 T cell receptor beta chains below, sequenced in a study of blood T cell repertoires in COVID-19. The table came from immunoSEQ multiplex PCR; TCRdb's copy has only in-frame clones and leaves some out. The sample has roughly 110,000 clones, more than 80% seen once. The sequenced sample was peripheral blood. The receptors stem from a man aged 35 to 55 with active or convalescent COVID-19.

V usage is TRBV14 and J usage is TRBJ2-7; D is unclear. Germline assignment: CDR1 SGHDN and CDR2 FVKESK. This CDR3 has 15 amino acids. Trimming took 3 bases from V and 0 from J, leaving 12 bases between them. Written as DNA, the CDR3 is TGTGCCAGCAGCCACCGGGTCGACCTCTCCTACGAGCAGTACTTC. It encodes CASSHRVDLSYEQYF.

The rearrangement uses TRBV28 and TRBJ1-6; D perhaps matches TRBD1 (5 bases). Germline CDR1 reads MDHEN; CDR2 reads SYDVKM. The CDR3 runs 16 residues. V was pared by 4 bases and J by 13 bases, with 23 bases between. CDR3 amino acids: CASSSPGGASGFPLHF. In DNA form, the CDR3 reads TGTGCCAGCAGTTCTCCGGGCGGGGCGAGTGGTTTTCCCCTCCACTTT.

This clone turned up a few times. J is TRBJ1-6 and V is TRBV28; weak D call: TRBD1 (6 bases). Per the germline V gene, CDR1 is MDHEN and CDR2 is SYDVKM. Trimming removed 5 bases from V and 10 bases from J, with 21 bases in between. CDR3 size: 16 residues. DNA for the CDR3: TGTGCCAGCAGTCCCGCGACAGGCCGAATCGGATCACCCCTCCACTTT. Its protein is CASSPATGRIGSPLHF.

CDR3 DNA sequence: TGCGCCAGCAGCCCGGGACTAGCAGAGACCCAGTACTTC. Translated: CASSPGLAETQYF. The chain uses TRBV5-1 and TRBJ2-5; 9 bases match TRBD2. The junction had 2 bases not matched to a gene; V was cut back by 4 bases and J by 4 bases. This CDR3 has 13 amino acids. From germline, CDR1 is SGHRS and CDR2 YFSETQ.

The chain is built from TRBV19 and TRBJ1-5; unclear D gene. The CDR3 sequence is 13 residues long. The germline V gene encodes CDR1 LNHDA and CDR2 SQIVND (reference sequence). V was pared by 6 bases and J by 2 bases, with 8 bases between. CDR3 DNA sequence: TGTGCCAGTAGGTTGCGGGGCAATCAGCCCCAGCATTTT. Protein sequence: CASRLRGNQPQHF.

This chain uses TRBV30 with TRBJ2-7, with D possibly being TRBD2 (7 bases). The CDR3 totals 14 residues. Trimming removed 6 bases at V and 0 bases at J, with 15 bases between. Germline lookup yields CDR1 GTSNPN and CDR2 SVGIG (reference sequence). The CDR3 loop reads CACTRGGGSYEQYF. The CDR3 nucleotides read TGTGCCTGTACCCGGGGAGGGGGCTCCTACGAGCAGTACTTC.

This sequence joins TRBV15 and TRBJ1-6, with a tentative D call TRBD1 (6 bases). CDR1 is LNHNV, CDR2 YYDKDF, per germline (reference sequence). CDR3 length: 15 amino acids. The germline V and J ends were trimmed by 6 bases and 6 bases, with 15 bases remaining between them. The CDR3 sequence: CATSPRDNLNSPLHF. Here the CDR3 DNA reads TGTGCCACCAGTCCCCGGGACAACCTTAATTCACCCCTCCACTTT.

For this clone: Its ends do not fully match the called genes, so a read error is possible. The rearrangement links TRBV27 to TRBJ2-7; 12 bases are a match to TRBD1. CDR3 size: 16 residues. Germline CDR1 and CDR2: MNHEY and SMNVEV (reference sequence). CDR3 DNA sequence: TGTGCCAGCAGTCCCCTTCCCGGGACAGGGGGCAAAGAGGTGCACTTC. This translates into CASSPLPGTGGKEVHF.

The CDR3 nucleotides are TGTGCCAGCAGTCCACAGCCCAGGGGACGTGGCTACACCTTC. As protein: CASSPQPRGRGYTF. V and J are TRBV28 and TRBJ1-2, with D possibly matching TRBD1 (6 bases). This CDR3 region has 14 residues. From germline, CDR1 is MDHEN and CDR2 SYDVKM. The V end was cut by 5 bases, the J end by 7 bases, with 17 bases between.

This chain links TRBV6-5 with TRBJ2-7, with 7 bases fitting TRBD1. Losses at the gene ends were 8 bases for V and 2 bases for J; bases not matched to a gene: 3. CDR1 and CDR2 from the germline V gene are MNHEY and SVGAGI. This CDR3 region has 12 residues. The CDR3 sequence: CASQGTAYEQYF. DNA for the CDR3: TGTGCCAGCCAAGGGACAGCCTACGAGCAGTACTTC.

The gene calls are TRBV11-3 and TRBJ2-2, with 9 bases fitting TRBD1. The J segment lost 10 bases and the V segment lost 5 bases, leaving 8 bases of the junction unmatched. Germline V gives CDR1 SGHNT, CDR2 YENEEA. This CDR3 region has 14 residues. The CDR3 reads CASSPRGQGLELFF. The CDR3 DNA is TGTGCCAGCAGCCCACGGGGACAGGGATTGGAGCTGTTTTTT.

The chain carries TRBV5-4 and TRBJ1-2; D might be TRBD1 (6 bases). Between the trimmed V and J ends, which lost 2 bases and 2 bases, there was a span of 16 bases. CDR1 and CDR2 from the germline V gene are SGHNT and YYREEE (reference sequence). The CDR3 length is 16 residues. In DNA form, the CDR3 reads TGTGCCAGCAGCTTCGTTAGTGGGGGCTTGAACTATGGCTACACCTTC. Protein: CASSFVSGGLNYGYTF.

V and J are TRBV5-1 and TRBJ1-1; tentative D call: TRBD1 (6 bases). Germline V CDR1 and CDR2: SGHRS, YFSETQ. V was shortened by 4 bases and J by 1 base, with 14 bases between the two germline ends. The CDR3 covers 15 residues. This chain's CDR3 is CASSTYSTGNTEAFF. As DNA, the CDR3 is TGCGCCAGCAGCACTTACTCGACAGGGAACACTGAAGCTTTCTTT. Based on the CDR3 plus reference TRBV5-1 and TRBJ1-1, the full variable domain is KAGVTQTPRYLIKTRGQQVTLSCSPISGHRSVSWYQQTPGQGLQFLFEYFSETQRNKGNFPGRFSGRQFSNSRSEMNVSTLELGDSALYLCASSTYSTGNTEAFFGQGTRLTVV.

Of note for this clone: Other DNA sequences from this sample encode an identical CDR3 as well. This rearrangement joins TRBV3-1 (or the pseudogene TRBV3-2) to TRBJ2-5; 8 bases match TRBD2. After removal of 6 bases from V and 7 bases from J, the junction contained 7 bases not matched to a gene. The CDR3 has 13 residues. Looked up from germline, CDR1 is LGHDT and CDR2 is YNNKEL (reference sequence). CDR3 sequence: CASRDGLAGTQYF. CDR3 sequence (DNA): TGTGCCAGCAGGGACGGACTAGCCGGGACCCAGTACTTC.

This clone was seen only a few times. The CDR3 reads CASSLAWDGRVYEQYF. Written as DNA, the CDR3 is TGCGCCAGCAGCTTGGCATGGGACGGGAGGGTCTACGAGCAGTACTTC. The chain carries TRBV5-1 and TRBJ2-7; TRBD2 matches 8 bases. The CDR3 runs 16 residues. Germline V gene sequence: CDR1 SGHRS, CDR2 YFSETQ. V trimming: 0 bases; J trimming: 3 bases; junction bases outside the gene matches: 8.

This clone was recorded a few times. The chain recombines TRBV9 with TRBJ1-2; no clear D. The CDR3 is 14 residues long. CDR1 and CDR2 (germline): SGDLS, YYNGEE. The V end was cut by 3 bases, the J end by 4 bases, with 13 bases between. CDR3 DNA sequence: TGTGCCAGCAGCGCCCAGGCCCTTCCCTATGGCTACACCTTC. Protein sequence: CASSAQALPYGYTF.